The next 15 T cell receptor beta chains were all read from a single sample in a study of spatial heterogeneity in lung cancer. Time point given: sample taken at primary tumor resection. TCRdb re-called the 5' RACE reads with MiXCR, one entry per CDR3 protein. The sample has around 2,500 distinct CDR3 sequences, around 9% seen once. The source material was normal lung tissue next to the tumor, sampled at surgery. These receptors were collected from a female donor with early-stage non-small cell lung cancer.

By sample fraction, this clonotype is medium-sized. The genes are TRBV7-9 and TRBJ2-2; 7 bases match TRBD2. V shed 5 bases, J shed 0 bases, and the junction held 3 bases outside the gene matches. In germline, CDR1 is SEHNR, CDR2 FQNEAQ (reference sequence). The CDR3 is 15 amino acids. The CDR3 loop is CASSRGSSNTGELFF. CDR3 nucleotide sequence: TGTGCCAGCAGCCGCGGGAGTTCGAACACCGGGGAGCTGTTTTTT.

In this sample, this clonotype is medium-sized. The chain recombines TRBV30 with TRBJ2-1; 12 bases agree with TRBD2. V lost 2 bases to trimming and J lost 7 bases; unmatched junction nucleotides: 6. The CDR3 covers 15 residues. Germline CDR1 is GTSNPN and CDR2 is SVGIG (reference sequence). CDR3: CAWSPSGRVWNEQFF. CDR3 DNA: TGTGCCTGGAGTCCTAGCGGGAGGGTCTGGAATGAGCAGTTCTTC.

Relative to its sample, this clonotype is medium-sized. The chain links TRBV18 to TRBJ2-3, with 9 positions matching TRBD1. CDR3 length: 14 amino acids. The trim removed 4 bases at V and 3 bases at J, leaving 2 bases unmatched. CDR1 and CDR2 (germline): KGHSH, LQKENI. CDR3 sequence: CASSLDRGTDTQYF. The CDR3 coding sequence is TGTGCCAGCTCACTTGACAGGGGGACAGATACGCAGTATTTT.

This clonotype is termed medium-sized. V gene TRBV6-6 combines with J gene TRBJ1-1; TRBD1 might be the D (6 bases). CDR3 length: 15 amino acids. The germline V gene encodes CDR1 MNHNY and CDR2 SVGAGI (reference sequence). V was clipped by 2 bases and J by 0 bases, with 10 bases between them. CDR3 in amino acids: CASSYEGGLNTEAFF. For the CDR3, the DNA is TGTGCCAGCAGTTACGAGGGGGGGTTGAACACTGAAGCTTTCTTT.

By share, this clonotype ranks as medium-sized. This chain uses TRBV6-1 with TRBJ2-1; TRBD1 is a possible D gene (7 bases). V was trimmed by 4 bases and J by 7 bases, leaving 8 bases between them. CDR3 length: 12 amino acids. Germline CDR1 and CDR2: MNHNS and SASEGT. CDR3 sequence (DNA): TGTGCCAGCAGTGCAGGGGGGAATGAGCAGTTCTTC. It codes for CASSAGGNEQFF.

By proportion, this clonotype is medium-sized. The chain employs TRBV6-1 and TRBJ1-5, with D tentatively TRBD1 (5 bases). The V and J ends lost 6 bases and 0 bases respectively, with 18 bases between them. From germline, CDR1 is MNHNS and CDR2 SASEGT. This CDR3 has 17 amino acids. The CDR3 DNA is TGTGCCAGCAGGAGGGGAGCTACCCTTTATAGCAATCAGCCCCAGCATTTT. Translating it yields CASRRGATLYSNQPQHF.

This clonotype is medium-sized within its sample. The chain links TRBV19 to TRBJ1-6; D is unclear. The CDR3 is 13 residues long. Germline-derived CDR1 and CDR2 are LNHDA and SQIVND (reference sequence). The germline V and J ends were trimmed by 6 bases and 6 bases, with 9 bases remaining between them. The CDR3, as DNA: TGTGCCAGTAGCTGGGCCACTAATTCACCCCTCCACTTT. Residues: CASSWATNSPLHF. The full variable domain, completed using reference TRBV19 and TRBJ1-6, is DGGITQSPKYLFRKEGQNVTLSCEQNLNHDAMYWYRQDPGQGLRLIYYSQIVNDFQKGDIAEGYSVSREKKESFPLTVTSAQKNPTAFYLCASSWATNSPLHFGNGTRLTVT.

This clonotype came up many times. The chain couples TRBV28 to TRBJ2-5, with D possibly matching TRBD1 (6 bases). Germline V lookup: CDR1 MDHEN, CDR2 SYDVKM. V was shortened by 6 bases and J by 5 bases, with 22 bases between the two germline ends. CDR3 length: 16 residues. The CDR3, as DNA: TGTGCCAGCAGCCCAGACAGGTTCCTGAGAGGGGAGACCCAGTACTTC. This translates into CASSPDRFLRGETQYF.

This clonotype is medium-sized in the sample. The chain links TRBV11-1 to TRBJ2-1, with 10 bases matching TRBD2. The germline gives CDR1 SGHAT, CDR2 FQDESV (reference sequence). The CDR3 has 17 residues. V lost 5 bases to trimming and J lost 3 bases; unmatched junction nucleotides: 10. The CDR3: CASSPVSGRALYNEQFF. The CDR3 nucleotides read TGTGCCAGCAGCCCGGTCAGCGGGAGGGCCCTCTACAATGAGCAGTTCTTC.

By proportion, this clonotype is medium-sized. This chain uses TRBV20-1 with TRBJ2-5; D is perhaps TRBD2 (5 bases). The germline V and J ends were trimmed by 4 bases and 9 bases, with 12 bases remaining between them. Germline V gives CDR1 DFQATT, CDR2 SNEGSKA (reference sequence). The CDR3 runs to 11 residues. CDR3: CSATRPGAQYF. As DNA, the CDR3 is TGCAGTGCTACTCGCCCCGGGGCCCAGTACTTC.

This clonotype is medium-sized. V is TRBV20-1 and J is TRBJ1-6; no firm D call. Trimming left V 6 bases short and J 0 bases short, with 6 bases between. Germline assignment: CDR1 DFQATT and CDR2 SNEGSKA (reference sequence). There are 13 residues in the CDR3. This chain's CDR3 is CSARSSYNSPLHF. In DNA, the CDR3 is TGCAGTGCGAGGAGCTCCTATAATTCACCCCTCCACTTT.

By proportion, this clonotype is medium-sized. The chain uses TRBV27 and TRBJ1-6; D unclear. V was cut by 5 bases and J by 8 bases, with 10 bases left in between. CDR1 is MNHEY and CDR2 is SMNVEV in the germline V gene (reference sequence). The CDR3 contains 13 residues. DNA for the CDR3: TGTGCCAGCAGTCCTTACAATCATTCACCCCTCCACTTT. Protein product: CASSPYNHSPLHF.

By share of the sample, this clonotype is medium-sized. The chain recombines TRBV11-1 with TRBJ2-7, with TRBD2 identical over 10 bases. The CDR3 loop spans 14 amino acids. Per the germline V gene, CDR1 is SGHAT and CDR2 is FQDESV (reference sequence). Germline trimming cut 5 bases from V and 5 bases from J; bases unmatched to any gene: 6. The CDR3 sequence is CASSTLAGAHEQYF. In DNA, the CDR3 is TGTGCCAGCAGCACCCTAGCGGGAGCCCACGAGCAGTACTTC.

The chain has TRBV29-1 and TRBJ2-5; 7 positions match TRBD2. The CDR3 contains 15 residues. Germline V gene data show CDR1 as SQVTM and CDR2 as ANQGSEA. V lost 2 bases to trimming and J lost 1 base; unmatched junction nucleotides: 7. DNA for the CDR3: TGCAGCGTTGAAAAGGAGCGGGACCTCCAAGAGACCCAGTACTTC. Translated: CSVEKERDLQETQYF.

Ten or more counts support this clonotype. The chain couples TRBV7-2 to TRBJ1-2; possible D gene TRBD1, 6 bases. The ends were cut back, 5 bases at V and 8 bases at J, with 18 bases in the middle. Germline V gene data show CDR1 as SGHTA and CDR2 as FQGNSA. The CDR3 length is 14 residues. The CDR3 DNA is TGTGCCAGCAGCCCCGCAGGGGTTGGAAGGGGCTACACCTTC. Encoded protein: CASSPAGVGRGYTF.